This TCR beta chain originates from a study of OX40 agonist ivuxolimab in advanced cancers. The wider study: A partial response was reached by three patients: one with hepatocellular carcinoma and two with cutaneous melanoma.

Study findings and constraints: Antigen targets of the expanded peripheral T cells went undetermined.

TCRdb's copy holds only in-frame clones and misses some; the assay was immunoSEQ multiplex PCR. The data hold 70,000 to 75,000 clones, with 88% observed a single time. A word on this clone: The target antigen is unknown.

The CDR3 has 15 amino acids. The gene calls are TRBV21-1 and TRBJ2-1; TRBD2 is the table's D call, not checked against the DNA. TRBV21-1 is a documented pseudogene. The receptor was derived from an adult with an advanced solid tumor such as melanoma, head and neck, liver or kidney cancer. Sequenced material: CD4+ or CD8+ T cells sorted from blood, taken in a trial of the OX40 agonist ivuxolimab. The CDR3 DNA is TGTGCCAGCAGCGCTAGGACTAGCGGGATAAATGAGCAGTTCTTC. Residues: CASSARTSGINEQFF.